These T cell receptor beta chains were read from a single sample in a study of T cell responses to AZD1222 COVID-19 vaccine. TCRdb's table, derived via immunoSEQ multiplex PCR, lists solely in-frame clones and lacks some. In the table there are some 170,000 clones, approximately 94% of which are singletons. The starting material was peripheral blood, obtained on day 0 of AZD1222 vaccination. These receptors were obtained from an adult in good health. CDR3s include the opening cysteine and the closing phenylalanine or tryptophan. D genes are given only for firm matches. Some rows have no size entry. The others give once, few or many, or a class for an expanded clone.

TGTGCCAGCAGCTGGCAAAGGACGGGCCAAGCTTTCTTT	CASSWQRTGQAFF	.	TRBJ1-1	.	TRBV5-6
TGTGCCAGCAGCCAAGATCCGGGGCAAATGAACACTGAAGCTTTCTTT	CASSQDPGQMNTEAFF	few	TRBJ1-1	.	TRBV4-2
TGTGCCAGCTCACTCCTAGCGGGAGTGTCGCTTTCTGGGGCCAACGTCCTGACTTTC	CASSLLAGVSLSGANVLTF	.	TRBJ2-6	TRBD2	TRBV18
TGTGCCAGCAGTGATACCGGGAGGTCAGGTACTGAAGCTTTCTTT	CASSDTGRSGTEAFF	.	TRBJ1-1	.	TRBV6-1
TGTGCCAGCAGCCAAACGGAGTTTAATGAAAAACTGTTTTTT	CASSQTEFNEKLFF	.	TRBJ1-4	.	TRBV3-1/TRBV3-2
TGTGCCAGCAGCAGCGACGGACTCTATGGCTACACCTTC	CASSSDGLYGYTF	few	TRBJ1-2	.	TRBV5-4
TGTGCCAGCAGCTTGGAACAGGGGGCGGGGGAGCAGTACTTC	CASSLEQGAGEQYF	.	TRBJ2-7	TRBD1	TRBV5-5
TGTGCCAGCAGCTCGGCTCATCGGGGGCCGGTGAACACCGGGGAGCTGTTTTTT	CASSSAHRGPVNTGELFF	.	TRBJ2-2	.	TRBV11-2
TGCGCCAGCAGCCTCCTAGCGGGGAGTGACACCGGGGAGCTGTTTTTT	CASSLLAGSDTGELFF	.	TRBJ2-2	TRBD2	TRBV5-1
TGTGCCAGCAGCTTAGCTATGGGGGTCAGGGGTCAGACTGAAGCTTTCTTT	CASSLAMGVRGQTEAFF	once	TRBJ1-1	.	TRBV7-9
TGTGCCAGCAGTGTGGGCACAGATACGCAGTATTTT	CASSVGTDTQYF	.	TRBJ2-3	.	TRBV2
TGTGCCAGCAGTGAACCAGAGGGGACGTTCTCCTACAATGAGCAGTTCTTC	CASSEPEGTFSYNEQFF	.	TRBJ2-1	.	TRBV6-1
TGCGCCAGCAGCCAAGAGGCCCGAGGGAATCAGCCCCAGCATTTT	CASSQEARGNQPQHF	few	TRBJ1-5	.	TRBV4-1
TGTGCCAGCAGCTTTACCTATGAGCAGTTCTTC	CASSFTYEQFF	.	TRBJ2-1	.	TRBV11-2
TGTGCCAGCACCCAGGGAAGCGCTGAAGCTTTCTTT	CASTQGSAEAFF	.	TRBJ1-1	.	TRBV2
TGTGCCAGCAGTGAAACAGGGGTAAACACCGGGGAGCTGTTTTTT	CASSETGVNTGELFF	.	TRBJ2-2	TRBD1	TRBV7-9
TGTGCCATCAGTGAGCCTCCCTCAGGGGAAGATACGCAGTATTTT	CAISEPPSGEDTQYF	.	TRBJ2-3	.	TRBV10-3
TGCGCCAGCAGCCCAGAGGCGGGGCGTAAGGATTCGGCCCAGCATTTT	CASSPEAGRKDSAQHF	few	TRBJ1-5	.	TRBV4-1
TGCGCCAGCAGCTTGGAGGGGGCATCCTACGAGCAGTACTTC	CASSLEGASYEQYF	.	TRBJ2-7	TRBD1	TRBV5-1
TGTGCCAGCAGCTTAGGGACCAGCAATGGCTACACCTTC	CASSLGTSNGYTF	.	TRBJ1-2	.	TRBV7-9
TGTGCCAGCAGTGAAGCGGGGGGTGGAAACACCATATATTTT	CASSEAGGGNTIYF	once	TRBJ1-3	.	TRBV2
TGCGCCAGCAGCTTGGTCGCGGGAGGGTCCTACGAGCAGTACTTC	CASSLVAGGSYEQYF	once	TRBJ2-7	TRBD2	TRBV5-1
TGTGCCAGCAGCAAAGTTATTGCGGGAGTTGGGTCACCCCTCCACTTT	CASSKVIAGVGSPLHF	.	TRBJ1-6	.	TRBV21-1
TGTGCCAGTAGTACACAGGGGGGCTACGAGCAGTACTTC	CASSTQGGYEQYF	.	TRBJ2-7	TRBD1	TRBV19
TGTGCCAGCGGCGGTACGGGTCAGCCCCAGCATTTT	CASGGTGQPQHF	few	TRBJ1-5	.	TRBV6-5
TGTGCCAGCAGTGAGTTTCTAGCGGGAGTAGATACGCAGTATTTT	CASSEFLAGVDTQYF	few	TRBJ2-3	TRBD2	TRBV6-1
TGTGCCAGCAGTGAAGCGGGAGGTCACGAGCAGTACTTC	CASSEAGGHEQYF	.	TRBJ2-7	.	TRBV2
TGTGCCAGGATATACAATGAGCAGTTCTTC	CARIYNEQFF	.	TRBJ2-1	.	TRBV6-5
TGCGCCAGCAGCGAATCTTTCCTCTCTGGGGCCAACGTCCTGACTTTC	CASSESFLSGANVLTF	.	TRBJ2-6	.	TRBV4-1
TGTGCCAGCAGCCCAGGAGAAAAACTGTTTTTT	CASSPGEKLFF	.	TRBJ1-4	.	TRBV3-1/TRBV3-2
TGTGCCAGCAGTGAATGGAAGGGGGCCCAGGGGGGCTCTGGAAACACCATATATTTT	CASSEWKGAQGGSGNTIYF	.	TRBJ1-3	TRBD1	TRBV6-1
TGTGCCAGCAGAGCGGGACAGGGGCTATACGAGCAGTACTTC	CASRAGQGLYEQYF	once	TRBJ2-7	TRBD1	TRBV6-5
TGTGCCAGCAGTGAGGACAGTAACTATGGCTACACCTTC	CASSEDSNYGYTF	medium-sized	TRBJ1-2	.	TRBV6-1
TGTGCCAGCAGGTTGAGGGACGGGTCCGAGCAGTACTTC	CASRLRDGSEQYF	.	TRBJ2-7	.	TRBV6-5
TGTGCCAGCAGCTTAGAGATCCGAGCCGGGACTCTGAAAAATGAGCAGTTCTTC	CASSLEIRAGTLKNEQFF	.	TRBJ2-1	.	TRBV11-2
TGTGCCAGCAGCTTAAGTGGCTACACCTTC	CASSLSGYTF	.	TRBJ1-2	.	TRBV11-3
TGCGCCAGCAGCCAAACCGCTGGGCGTAATTCACCCCTCCACTTT	CASSQTAGRNSPLHF	.	TRBJ1-6	.	TRBV4-1
TGCGCCAGCAGCTTGGCCGGGGACTATGGCTACACCTTC	CASSLAGDYGYTF	.	TRBJ1-2	.	TRBV5-1
TGTGCCAGCAGGAGGATCGCGGGCAACACTGAAGCTTTCTTT	CASRRIAGNTEAFF	.	TRBJ1-1	.	TRBV6-6
TGCGCCAGCAGCCAAGATGCGGGAAGAGAGACCCAGTACTTC	CASSQDAGRETQYF	once	TRBJ2-5	.	TRBV4-1
TGCAGCGTTAGGGAGGGGAGCAATCAGCCCCAGCATTTT	CSVREGSNQPQHF	few	TRBJ1-5	.	TRBV29-1
TGTGCCAGCAGTGACCCGCGGTTGGGACGGTTCGTAACTATCTACGAGCAGTACTTC	CASSDPRLGRFVTIYEQYF	.	TRBJ2-7	.	TRBV6-4
TGTGCCAGCAGAACAGGGATCTATGGCTACACCTTC	CASRTGIYGYTF	.	TRBJ1-2	.	TRBV7-9
TGTGCCAGCAGCGAACAAGGGTCGGGCGAAAAACTGTTTTTT	CASSEQGSGEKLFF	.	TRBJ1-4	.	TRBV7-9
TGTGCCAGCAGCTTAGCACAGGGGGCACGATATGAGCAGTACTTC	CASSLAQGARYEQYF	.	TRBJ2-7	TRBD1	TRBV7-9
TGTGCCAGCAGCCGCGACAGGGGTAGGTTGCATGAGCAGTTCTTC	CASSRDRGRLHEQFF	.	TRBJ2-1	TRBD1	TRBV5-4
TGTGCCAGCGATTGGGGGGTAGCTGAAGCTTTCTTT	CASDWGVAEAFF	.	TRBJ1-1	.	TRBV6-5
TGTGCCAGCAGCTTCCCGACAGGGGGGGAGGAAAAACTGTTTTTT	CASSFPTGGEEKLFF	.	TRBJ1-4	TRBD1	TRBV7-9
TGTGCCAGCAGTGCTTTCAACAATGAGCAGTTCTTC	CASSAFNNEQFF	once	TRBJ2-1	.	TRBV2
TGCGCCAGCAGTGATAGGTGGACAGGGGGCCCAACTTACGGCTACACCTTC	CASSDRWTGGPTYGYTF	.	TRBJ1-2	TRBD1	TRBV10-1
TGTGCCAGCCAGGACAGGGGCAATCAGCCCCAGCATTTT	CASQDRGNQPQHF	few	TRBJ1-5	TRBD1	TRBV19
TGCAGCGCCGATACAGGGAACATTCAGTACTTC	CSADTGNIQYF	.	TRBJ2-4	.	TRBV29-1
TGTGCCAGCAGCCTGACCGGGACTCTGGTAGGAGAGCAGTACTTC	CASSLTGTLVGEQYF	.	TRBJ2-7	.	TRBV3-1/TRBV3-2
TGTGCCAGCAGCTTAGTGGGAGGGGCCTACGAGCAGTACTTC	CASSLVGGAYEQYF	once	TRBJ2-7	TRBD2	TRBV7-2
TGCGCCAGCAGCCAAGGTCCTTTTACGGGTGGGGGCTATGGCTACACCTTC	CASSQGPFTGGGYGYTF	.	TRBJ1-2	.	TRBV4-1
TGCGCCAGCAGTGAGTCGAGGGGCGAGCAGTACTTC	CASSESRGEQYF	.	TRBJ2-7	.	TRBV10-2
TGTGCCAGCGGTCTCGGGGTTGGTAGAACTGAAGCTTTCTTT	CASGLGVGRTEAFF	.	TRBJ1-1	.	TRBV27
TGCAGCGTTGAGGGCACTAATACGCAGTATTTT	CSVEGTNTQYF	.	TRBJ2-3	.	TRBV29-1
TGTGCCAGCAGCTACAAGATCAGGGACAACAGCGAGCAGTACTTC	CASSYKIRDNSEQYF	.	TRBJ2-7	.	TRBV14
TGTGCCAGCAGTTCGGTAGCGGTGTGGGATGAGCAGTTCTTC	CASSSVAVWDEQFF	.	TRBJ2-1	.	TRBV7-9